These 27 T cell receptor beta chains were sequenced from one sample in a study of blood T cell repertoires in COVID-19. Libraries were prepared by immunoSEQ multiplex PCR; TCRdb keeps only in-frame clonotypes and omits some of them. This table has about 20,000 clones, 88% appearing once. The sample taken for sequencing was peripheral blood. Receptor source: a human donor in a cohort sampled during active COVID-19.

V usage is TRBV12-3 or TRBV12-4 and J usage is TRBJ2-3, with D tentatively TRBD1 (5 bases). This CDR3 spans 13 amino acids. The V end lost 5 bases, the J end lost 6 bases, and 12 bases lay between the germline ends. The CDR3 DNA is TGTGCCAGCAGTCAATTAGGGGTGGATACGCAGTATTTT. Protein sequence: CASSQLGVDTQYF.

This clone appeared once. The chain has TRBV12-5 and TRBJ2-2, with 10 nucleotides matching TRBD2. The CDR3 has 18 amino acids. Germline assignment: CDR1 LGHNT and CDR2 FRNRAP. V lost 2 bases to trimming and J lost 5 bases; unmatched junction nucleotides: 11. The CDR3 coding sequence is TGTGCTAGTGGTTTGCCCCGGAAACTAGCGGGGACGACCGGGGAGCTGTTTTTT. Its protein product is CASGLPRKLAGTTGELFF.

The chain is built from TRBV5-6 and TRBJ2-7, with 7 bases that match TRBD2. V lost 0 bases to trimming and J lost 1 base; unmatched junction nucleotides: 13. Germline V gene lookup returns CDR1 SGHDT and CDR2 YYEEEE. CDR3 length: 18 residues. The CDR3 here is CASSLEALPGLQSYEQYF. For the CDR3, the DNA is TGTGCCAGCAGCTTGGAGGCCCTTCCGGGACTACAATCCTACGAGCAGTACTTC.

CDR3 sequence: CASSPRGGGATGELFF. Here the CDR3 DNA reads TGCGCCAGCAGCCCACGCGGAGGGGGGGCCACCGGGGAGCTGTTTTTT. This sequence joins TRBV5-1 and TRBJ2-2; D is possibly TRBD2 (7 bases). The germline V gene encodes CDR1 SGHRS and CDR2 YFSETQ. CDR3 length: 16 residues. Trimming pared 4 bases from V and 4 bases from J, leaving 17 bases between.

This sequence joins TRBV7-9 and TRBJ1-3, with D tentatively TRBD1 (6 bases). The CDR3 extends over 16 amino acids. Germline V gene data show CDR1 as SEHNR and CDR2 as FQNEAQ (reference sequence). The ends were cut back, 3 bases at V and 0 bases at J, with 12 bases in the middle. The chain's CDR3 is CASSLRKTGSGNTIYF. CDR3 DNA: TGTGCCAGCAGCTTGCGCAAGACAGGCTCTGGAAACACCATATATTTT.

The chain has TRBV19 and TRBJ2-7, with 10 bases that match TRBD2. This CDR3 is 14 amino acids long. CDR1 and CDR2 (germline): LNHDA, SQIVND (reference sequence). After removal of 3 bases from V and 2 bases from J, the junction contained 1 base not matched to a gene. CDR3 residues: CASSILAGAYEQYF. The DNA for the CDR3 is TGTGCCAGTAGTATTCTAGCGGGGGCCTACGAGCAGTACTTC.

J is TRBJ1-5 and V is TRBV10-2, with 9 bases fitting TRBD1. V lost 2 bases, J lost 4 bases, and 3 bases stayed unmatched. CDR3 size: 15 residues. Per germline, CDR1 WSHSY and CDR2 SAAADI. The CDR3 coding sequence is TGCGCCAGCAGTGAGCGGACAGGGGCGAATCAGCCCCAGCATTTT. Amino acids: CASSERTGANQPQHF.

The gene calls are TRBV5-1 and TRBJ2-3; 8 bases are a match to TRBD1. This CDR3 has 16 amino acids. V dropped 1 base and J dropped 1; count of bases not matched to a gene: 5. Per the germline V gene, CDR1 is SGHRS and CDR2 is YFSETQ. The CDR3 protein is CASSLIGTGGTDTQYF. The CDR3 DNA reads as TGCGCCAGCAGCTTGATTGGGACAGGAGGCACAGATACGCAGTATTTT.

This clone was recorded once. V and J are TRBV6-2 or TRBV6-3 and TRBJ2-7, with unresolved D. CDR3 length: 14 residues. Germline V gene lookup returns CDR1 MNHEY and CDR2 SVGEGT. Trimming took off 0 bases at V and 4 bases at J, with 10 bases between the two ends. CDR3 amino acids: CASSYSTSRYEQYF. The CDR3 DNA reads as TGTGCCAGCAGTTACTCAACTTCTAGGTACGAGCAGTACTTC.

The chain combines TRBV19 with TRBJ2-3; 9 bases match TRBD2. The CDR3 length is 16 residues. In germline, CDR1 is LNHDA, CDR2 SQIVND (reference sequence). The V and J ends lost 6 bases and 1 base, in that order; junction bases with no gene match: 8. DNA of the CDR3: TGTGCCAGTAGGACCCTCGGGACTAGCCGCACAGATACGCAGTATTTT. Translating it yields CASRTLGTSRTDTQYF. The whole variable domain, remainder taken from reference TRBV19 and TRBJ2-3, is DGGITQSPKYLFRKEGQNVTLSCEQNLNHDAMYWYRQDPGQGLRLIYYSQIVNDFQKGDIAEGYSVSREKKESFPLTVTSAQKNPTAFYLCASRTLGTSRTDTQYFGPGTRLTVL.

The gene calls are TRBV30 and TRBJ2-3; D is unclear. The V end was cut by 0 bases, the J end by 0 bases, with 7 bases between. The length of the CDR3 is 14 residues. The germline CDR1 and CDR2 sequences are GTSNPN and SVGIG (reference sequence). The CDR3 loop is CAWSVGQSTDTQYF. The DNA of the CDR3 is TGTGCCTGGAGTGTTGGGCAGAGCACAGATACGCAGTATTTT. Using reference TRBV30 and TRBJ2-3 for the parts outside the CDR3, the full variable domain is SQTIHQWPATLVQPVGSPLSLECTVEGTSNPNLYWYRQAAGRGLQLLFYSVGIGQISSEVPQNLSASRPQDRQFILSSKKLLLSDSGFYLCAWSVGQSTDTQYFGPGTRLTVL.

The chain recombines TRBV5-1 with TRBJ1-4; perhaps TRBD1 as D (6 bases). Trimming cost V 1 base and J 8 bases, with 18 bases left between them. Germline loops: CDR1 SGHRS, CDR2 YFSETQ. CDR3 length equals 16 residues. CDR3 in amino acids: CASSLNGAGAVEKLFF. CDR3 DNA sequence: TGCGCCAGCAGCTTGAACGGCGCAGGGGCTGTCGAAAAACTGTTTTTT.

The J gene is TRBJ2-2, the V gene TRBV5-1, with D possibly matching TRBD1 (5 bases). This CDR3 region has 18 residues. V was shortened by 5 bases and J by 1 base, with 21 bases between the two germline ends. The germline V gene encodes CDR1 SGHRS and CDR2 YFSETQ. As DNA, the CDR3 is TGCGCCAGCAGACTCCTCGGATTGGCAGGGATGAACACCGGGGAGCTGTTTTTT. Amino acid sequence: CASRLLGLAGMNTGELFF.

About this clone itself: Other DNA sequences of this sample code for an identical CDR3. V and J are TRBV11-2 and TRBJ1-1; 7 bases fit TRBD1. The CDR3 is 13 amino acids. Per the germline V gene, CDR1 is SGHAT and CDR2 is FQNNGV. V shed 0 bases and J 7 bases; nucleotides not matched to a gene: 2. In DNA form, the CDR3 reads TGTGCCAGCAGCTTAGATAGGGACAGTGAAGCTTTCTTT. Protein product: CASSLDRDSEAFF.

Only one count was recorded for this clone. The J gene is TRBJ2-1, the V gene TRBV5-6; perhaps TRBD1 as D (9 bases). Germline assignment: CDR1 SGHDT and CDR2 YYEEEE. CDR3 length: 17 amino acids. The V gene lost 4 bases and the J gene lost 6 bases, with 23 bases spanning the gap. For the CDR3, the DNA is TGTGCCAGCAGCCCTGACAGGGGGGCGGGGGGCCGCAATGAGCAGTTCTTC. Translation gives CASSPDRGAGGRNEQFF.

The chain employs TRBV5-1 and TRBJ2-5, with D possibly matching TRBD2 (7 bases). V was pared by 0 bases and J by 2 bases, with 23 bases between. The CDR3 is made up of 19 amino acids. CDR1 and CDR2 from the germline V gene are SGHRS and YFSETQ. The CDR3 nucleotides read TGCGCCAGCAGCTTGGGATTTGTCGGGGGGCTGGTTCGGCAAGAGACCCAGTACTTC. This codes for CASSLGFVGGLVRQETQYF.

The chain joins TRBV4-1 to TRBJ2-7, with 8 bases aligning to TRBD1. This CDR3 has 13 residues. Trimming took 9 bases from V and 2 from J; bases not matched to a gene: 6. Germline CDR1 and CDR2: MGHRA and YSYEKL. The CDR3 here is CASDGTGAYEQYF. The CDR3 nucleotides are TGCGCCAGTGACGGGACAGGAGCCTACGAGCAGTACTTC.

This chain links TRBV7-6 with TRBJ2-3; perhaps TRBD2 as D (5 bases). There are 13 residues in the CDR3. Trimming removed 3 bases at V and 4 bases at J, with 8 bases between. Per the germline V gene, CDR1 is SGHVS and CDR2 is FNYEAQ. The CDR3 sequence: CASSFGSADTQYF. The CDR3 DNA reads as TGTGCCAGCAGCTTTGGTAGCGCAGATACGCAGTATTTT.

The chain couples TRBV5-6 to TRBJ1-2; D ambiguous. Trimming stripped 4 bases from V and 8 bases from J, with 12 bases between. The CDR3 covers 12 residues. Germline assignment: CDR1 SGHDT and CDR2 YYEEEE. CDR3 nucleotides: TGTGCCAGCAGCGAAACCCCGAGGGGCTACACCTTC. Translating gives CASSETPRGYTF.

This rearrangement joins TRBV5-5 to TRBJ1-2; 8 bases align to TRBD1. This CDR3 comprises 13 residues. Trimming cost V 7 bases and J 7 bases; bases outside gene matches: 9. Germline V gene lookup returns CDR1 SGHKS and CDR2 YYEKEE (reference sequence). The DNA of the CDR3 is TGTGCCAGCTCGTTCAGGGGGCGAGTTGGCTACACCTTC. It yields the protein CASSFRGRVGYTF.

Here the CDR3 reads CASSLRVRGSTGELFF. Here the CDR3 DNA reads TGTGCCAGCAGCTTACGGGTGCGGGGGAGCACCGGGGAGCTGTTTTTT. The rearrangement joins TRBV7-9 to TRBJ2-2, with 7 bases lining up with TRBD2. There are 16 residues in the CDR3. Trimming at V came to 2 bases and at J to 4 bases, leaving 7 bases not matched to a gene. The V gene's germline CDR1 is SEHNR and CDR2 FQNEAQ (reference sequence).

There are a few counts of this clone. The chain couples TRBV27 to TRBJ2-1, with 10 bases matching TRBD2. V lost 8 bases and J lost 10; bases outside the gene matches: 14. From germline, CDR1 is MNHEY and CDR2 SMNVEV (reference sequence). The CDR3 spans 15 residues. In DNA form, the CDR3 reads TGTGCCAGCGGGACCGGGACTAGCGCCCCCTGGGAGCAGTTCTTC. This sequence encodes CASGTGTSAPWEQFF.

This clone was observed a handful of times. This rearrangement joins TRBV7-2 to TRBJ1-5; D is uncertain. With 0 bases removed from V and 6 bases from J, the gap between germline ends came to 9 bases. The CDR3 is made up of 14 amino acids. The germline V gene encodes CDR1 SGHTA and CDR2 FQGNSA. This chain's CDR3 is CASSLAGETQPQHF. The CDR3 DNA is TGTGCCAGCAGCTTAGCCGGGGAAACTCAGCCCCAGCATTTT.

This chain links TRBV7-9 with TRBJ2-3; 7 positions match TRBD1. V lost 5 bases and J lost 2; bases outside the gene matches: 10. The CDR3 has 16 residues. Germline V gives CDR1 SEHNR, CDR2 FQNEAQ (reference sequence). CDR3 coding DNA: TGTGCCAGCAGCCCGTTTAAGGGGGCGATCACAGATACGCAGTATTTT. This encodes CASSPFKGAITDTQYF.

This sequence joins TRBV4-1 and TRBJ1-2; D uncertain. This CDR3 contains 15 residues. Deletions cut 1 base from V and 7 bases from J, with 16 bases between. Germline CDR1 is MGHRA and CDR2 is YSYEKL. The CDR3 DNA sequence: TGCGCCAGCAGCCAAGTTGGGCCTGAAAGACGTGGCTACACCTTC. Translated, it gives CASSQVGPERRGYTF.

The CDR3 bases are TGTGCCAGCAGTTCCGGACCGGGAGCTGAAGCTTTCTTT. It encodes CASSSGPGAEAFF. The rearrangement joins TRBV12-3 or TRBV12-4 to TRBJ1-1; D remains unclear. The germline V and J ends were trimmed by 4 bases and 6 bases, with 12 bases remaining between them. There are 13 residues in the CDR3.

This rearrangement joins TRBV11-2 to TRBJ1-6; D might be TRBD1 (5 bases). V lost 3 bases and J 7 bases, leaving 13 bases between the germline ends. Germline V gives CDR1 SGHAT, CDR2 FQNNGV. The CDR3 is 15 amino acids. CDR3 amino acids: CASSLGSAGNSPLHF. CDR3 bases: TGTGCCAGCAGCTTGGGATCCGCAGGGAATTCACCCCTCCACTTT. Variable domain in full (rest from reference TRBV11-2 and TRBJ1-6): EAGVAQSPRYKIIEKRQSVAFWCNPISGHATLYWYQQILGQGPKLLIQFQNNGVVDDSQLPKDRFSAERLKGVDSTLKIQPAKLEDSAVYLCASSLGSAGNSPLHFGNGTRLTVT.